Shown below are 28 T cell receptor beta chains from a single sample sequenced in a study of neoadjuvant anti-PD-1 for oral cavity cancer (dated by TCRdb to the early 2020s). The receptor library was made with the immunoSEQ multiplex PCR assay. As stored in TCRdb, this immuneACCESS dataset retains in-frame rearrangements with V and J assigned. A fraction of the clones does not appear; measured against another copy, unresolved V genes explain less than half of the discrepancy, and the remainder lacks a known reason. In this sample the table shows roughly 14,000 clones, less than 75% of which occur a single time. Of the sample, 2% to 2.5% falls within the top ten clones. The time point tag for this specimen amounts to: before neoadjuvant nivolumab. Sequencing was performed on PBMCs, taken before nivolumab (anti-PD-1) treatment. The receptors derive from a person between 40 and 80 years old with oral cavity squamous cell carcinoma.

The V gene is TRBV6-1, the J gene TRBJ1-5; no reliable D call. The CDR3 totals 13 residues. Germline CDR1 MNHNS, CDR2 SASEGT. Trimming left V 0 bases short and J 5 bases short, with 5 bases between. CDR3 sequence (DNA): TGTGCCAGCAGTGAAGCCTTCGATCAGCCCCAGCATTTT. Translating it yields CASSEAFDQPQHF.

The rearrangement links TRBV19 to TRBJ2-3; D may be TRBD1 (5 bases). Germline values: CDR1 LNHDA, CDR2 SQIVND (reference sequence). Trimming took 10 bases from V and 0 from J, leaving 17 bases between them. The CDR3 sequence is 15 residues long. The CDR3: CATGQDRVSTDTQYF. The CDR3 DNA reads TGTGCCACCGGACAAGACAGAGTGAGCACAGATACGCAGTATTTT.

This rearrangement joins TRBV4-1 to TRBJ2-7, with 13 bases identical to TRBD2. Trimming cost V 2 bases and J 3 bases; bases outside gene matches: 7. CDR3 length equals 17 residues. Looked up from germline, CDR1 is MGHRA and CDR2 is YSYEKL. The DNA of the CDR3 is TGCGCCAGCAGCCAAACCCGGACTAGCGGGGGTAACTACGAGCAGTACTTC. Protein sequence: CASSQTRTSGGNYEQYF.

A single count supports this clone. This chain links TRBV5-7 with TRBJ1-1, with 10 bases aligning to TRBD1. TRBV5-7 is labeled an ORF, and its function is uncertain. V trimming: 4 bases; J trimming: 1 base; junction bases outside the gene matches: 13. This CDR3 spans 18 amino acids. The CDR3 nucleotides are TGTGCCAGCAGCGGCGGACAGGGGGAGTACGAATCGAACACTGAAGCTTTCTTT. This codes for CASSGGQGEYESNTEAFF.

The V and J genes are TRBV25-1 and TRBJ1-1; D ambiguous. Germline assignment: CDR1 MGHDK and CDR2 SYGVNS. V was pared by 4 bases and J by 2 bases, with 20 bases between. This CDR3 contains 17 residues. As DNA, the CDR3 is TGTGCCAGCAGTGCCCCTCATCCGGGCCTAGTTAACACTGAAGCTTTCTTT. It encodes CASSAPHPGLVNTEAFF. Combining the CDR3 with reference TRBV25-1 and TRBJ1-1 gives the whole variable domain EADIYQTPRYLVIGTGKKITLECSQTMGHDKMYWYQQDPGMELHLIHYSYGVNSTEKGDLSSESTVSRIRTEHFPLTLESARPSHTSQYLCASSAPHPGLVNTEAFFGQGTRLTVV.

This clone came up once. This chain links TRBV13 with TRBJ1-4, with a weak D call TRBD1 (5 bases). CDR3 length: 15 amino acids. Per the germline V gene, CDR1 is PRHDT and CDR2 is FYEKMQ (reference sequence). Trimming removed 3 bases at V and 7 bases at J, with 15 bases between. The CDR3 coding sequence is TGTGCCAGCAGCTTGGGGGGTACTTTTGGTGAAAAACTGTTTTTT. Encoded protein: CASSLGGTFGEKLFF.

The genes are TRBV6-5 and TRBJ1-1; 8 positions agree with TRBD1. The CDR3 totals 14 residues. Germline CDR1 reads MNHEY; CDR2 reads SVGAGI. V shed 4 bases, J shed 1 base, and the junction held 2 bases outside the gene matches. CDR3 coding DNA: TGTGCCAGCAGTTTAGGGACAGGGAACACTGAAGCTTTCTTT. This translates into CASSLGTGNTEAFF.

The chain recombines TRBV29-1 with TRBJ1-6; maybe TRBD1 (5 bases). Per germline, CDR1 SQVTM and CDR2 ANQGSEA. V was pared by 5 bases and J by 6 bases, with 11 bases between. The CDR3 runs 13 residues. In nucleotides, the CDR3 is TGCAGCGTTCGGGACGGCTTTAATTCACCCCTCCACTTT. Its translation: CSVRDGFNSPLHF.

The J gene is TRBJ2-2, the V gene TRBV6-6; perhaps TRBD1 as D (5 bases). The germline CDR1 and CDR2 sequences are MNHNY and SVGAGI (reference sequence). The CDR3 consists of 15 residues. V gave up 0 bases and J gave up 4 bases, with 9 bases separating them. The CDR3 nucleotides read TGTGCCAGCAGTTACTCCAGGGTTAGCACCGGGGAGCTGTTTTTT. Protein product: CASSYSRVSTGELFF.

The table lists this clone with a few counts. The V and J genes are TRBV18 and TRBJ1-6; TRBD1 agrees at 7 bases. CDR1 is KGHSH and CDR2 is LQKENI in the germline V gene. J was trimmed by 6 bases and V by 4 bases; bases with no gene match: 3. CDR3 length: 14 amino acids. The CDR3, as DNA: TGTGCCAGCTCACTGACAGGGAGTAATTCACCCCTCCACTTT. Amino acid sequence: CASSLTGSNSPLHF.

The chain links TRBV2 to TRBJ2-1; 8 positions match TRBD2. The ends lost 6 bases at V and 5 bases at J; junction bases unmatched: 9. CDR1 SNHLY and CDR2 FYNNEI come from the germline V gene. The CDR3 has 15 residues. This chain's CDR3 is CASSRADSGDNEQFF. The CDR3 DNA reads as TGTGCCAGCAGCCGAGCGGATAGCGGGGACAATGAGCAGTTCTTC.

This clone has a handful of counts. The chain employs TRBV15 and TRBJ1-1; TRBD1 agrees at 8 bases. Germline V gives CDR1 LNHNV, CDR2 YYDKDF (reference sequence). With V trimmed by 1 base and J by 7 bases, 11 bases remained unmatched. CDR3 length: 16 residues. The CDR3 coding sequence is TGTGCCACCAGCAGAGTTTGGCCAGGGGGCGCGAATGAAGCTTTCTTT. This codes for CATSRVWPGGANEAFF.

The CDR3 region has the DNA TGCGCCAGCAGCCAAGCGATAGCGGGGGGGTTCGCGAACACCGGGGAGCTGTTTTTT. This encodes CASSQAIAGGFANTGELFF. V and J are TRBV4-1 and TRBJ2-2, with 11 bases lining up with TRBD2. V trimming: 1 base; J trimming: 0 bases; junction bases outside the gene matches: 7. CDR3 length: 19 amino acids. Germline CDR1 MGHRA, CDR2 YSYEKL.

V and J are TRBV5-1 and TRBJ1-1; D remains unclear. V lost 4 bases to trimming and J lost 3 bases, with 10 bases between them. Germline CDR1 and CDR2: SGHRS and YFSETQ. CDR3 size: 13 residues. The DNA for the CDR3 is TGCGCCAGCAGCCAAAGCCATTACACTGAAGCTTTCTTT. Protein product: CASSQSHYTEAFF.

The V call is TRBV28, the J call TRBJ1-5; TRBD1 aligns across 7 bases. Germline V lookup: CDR1 MDHEN, CDR2 SYDVKM. The CDR3 loop spans 14 amino acids. V was pared by 6 bases and J by 3 bases, with 5 bases of the junction left unmatched. The CDR3 region has the DNA TGTGCCAGCAGGGGACAGATCCTCAATCAGCCCCAGCATTTT. Amino acids: CASRGQILNQPQHF.

V is TRBV29-1 and J is TRBJ2-5, with D unresolved. CDR1 is SQVTM and CDR2 is ANQGSEA in the germline V gene. The CDR3 runs 15 residues. Trimming removed 4 bases at V and 0 bases at J, with 15 bases between. The CDR3 sequence: CSVGGGVGYQETQYF. CDR3 nucleotides: TGCAGCGTTGGAGGTGGGGTGGGGTACCAAGAGACCCAGTACTTC.

V gene TRBV27 combines with J gene TRBJ2-1; 7 bases are shared with TRBD1. Looked up from germline, CDR1 is MNHEY and CDR2 is SMNVEV (reference sequence). The ends lost 2 bases at V and 6 bases at J; junction bases unmatched: 4. The CDR3 totals 14 residues. The CDR3 DNA reads as TGTGCCAGCAGTTTAAGCGCAGGGGGCAATGAGCAGTTCTTC. Protein product: CASSLSAGGNEQFF.

This clone was observed once. The gene calls are TRBV5-5 and TRBJ2-7, with a tentative D call TRBD2 (5 bases). Trimming took off 5 bases at V and 6 bases at J, with 15 bases between the two ends. Germline V gives CDR1 SGHKS, CDR2 YYEKEE (reference sequence). This CDR3 comprises 13 residues. The CDR3: CASREREGGEQYF. The CDR3 DNA reads as TGTGCCAGCAGAGAAAGGGAAGGAGGCGAGCAGTACTTC.

The chain joins TRBV7-2 to TRBJ1-1; TRBD1 is a possible D gene (5 bases). This CDR3 is built from 14 residues. V lost 5 bases, J lost 6 bases, and 16 bases lay in between. From germline, CDR1 is SGHTA and CDR2 FQGNSA. The CDR3 reads CASSDSRGTAEAFF. The CDR3 coding sequence is TGTGCCAGCAGCGACTCCCGGGGCACAGCTGAAGCTTTCTTT.

V and J are TRBV5-4 and TRBJ2-1; possibly TRBD1 for D (5 bases). The CDR3 has 16 residues. Germline V gene sequence: CDR1 SGHNT, CDR2 YYREEE (reference sequence). The V and J ends lost 5 bases and 2 bases respectively, with 17 bases between them. The CDR3 coding sequence is TGTGCCAGCAGTTCCCGAAGGGGCGGAGCCTACAATGAGCAGTTCTTC. This codes for CASSSRRGGAYNEQFF. Drawing the rest from reference TRBV5-4 and TRBJ2-1, the complete variable domain is ETGVTQSPTHLIKTRGQQVTLRCSSQSGHNTVSWYQQALGQGPQFIFQYYREEENGRGNFPPRFSGLQFPNYSSELNVNALELDDSALYLCASSSRRGGAYNEQFFGPGTRLTVL.

The genes are TRBV21-1 and TRBJ2-2. TRBV21-1 is designated a pseudogene. This CDR3 region has 12 residues. The CDR3: CASSKMTGELFF. The CDR3 coding sequence is TGTGCCAGCAGCAAGATGACCGGGGAGCTGTTTTTT.

This clone was found a few times. J is TRBJ2-7 and V is TRBV7-2; D is perhaps TRBD1 (6 bases). Trimming stripped 7 bases from V and 0 bases from J, with 16 bases between. Germline V CDR1 and CDR2: SGHTA, FQGNSA. This CDR3 is built from 15 residues. The DNA for the CDR3 is TGTGCCAGCACCCTGGAGGCGGACAGCTCCTACGAGCAGTACTTC. Protein: CASTLEADSSYEQYF.

V usage is TRBV1 and J usage is TRBJ1-5; no check of the table's D call, TRBD1, against the DNA was made. TRBV1 is a documented pseudogene. CDR3 size: 20 residues. The CDR3 nucleotides read TGCACCAGCAGCCAAGAGCGTCTACTCGGGACAGCCCTTGGCAATCAGCCCCAGCATTTT. As protein: CTSSQERLLGTALGNQPQHF.

This chain joins TRBV4-1 and TRBJ2-5, with D possibly being TRBD1 (6 bases). CDR1 and CDR2 from the germline V gene are MGHRA and YSYEKL. The CDR3 runs to 15 residues. V lost 3 bases and J lost 8, with 19 bases in between. The DNA of the CDR3 is TGCGCCAGCAGCCACAGCCCGGACAGAGACCGTACCCAGTACTTC. Encoded protein: CASSHSPDRDRTQYF.

J is TRBJ1-1 and V is TRBV10-1; no reliable D call. The CDR3 has 14 residues. V lost 0 bases to trimming and J lost 0 bases, with 5 bases between them. Germline V CDR1 and CDR2: WNHNN, SYGVQD (reference sequence). CDR3 in amino acids: CASSESGMNTEAFF. In DNA, the CDR3 is TGCGCCAGCAGTGAGTCGGGGATGAACACTGAAGCTTTCTTT.

This chain links TRBV5-4 with TRBJ1-1; tentatively, D is TRBD1 (6 bases). Germline V lookup: CDR1 SGHNT, CDR2 YYREEE (reference sequence). CDR3 size: 13 residues. The germline V and J ends were trimmed by 1 base and 8 bases, with 12 bases remaining between them. For the CDR3, the DNA is TGTGCCAGCAGCTTGCGAGGGGGTGGGGAAGCTTTCTTT. Translating it yields CASSLRGGGEAFF.

The chain recombines TRBV10-3 with TRBJ2-7; D might be TRBD2 (5 bases). Trimming removed 0 bases from V and 6 bases from J, with 12 bases in between. The CDR3 sequence is 14 residues long. Germline V gene lookup returns CDR1 ENHRY and CDR2 SYGVKD. The CDR3 is CAISESGPRGEQYF. Here the CDR3 DNA reads TGTGCCATCAGTGAGTCGGGTCCCCGGGGCGAGCAGTACTTC.

This clone was observed a few times. The chain has TRBV28 and TRBJ1-2, with no clear D. This CDR3 has 14 residues. V was cut by 3 bases and J by 4 bases, with 12 bases left in between. Germline V gene lookup returns CDR1 MDHEN and CDR2 SYDVKM. The CDR3 spells CASSFRVSLYGYTF. The CDR3 nucleotides are TGTGCCAGCAGTTTTAGGGTTTCTCTCTATGGCTACACCTTC.